Listed below are T cell receptor beta chains from one sample, sequenced in a study of T cells in narcolepsy. Assay: immunoSEQ multiplex PCR; the TCRdb copy retains only in-frame clones and omits some. The table includes about 27,000 clones, just under 85% detected once. The specimen was CD45RA- memory CD4+ T cells from PBMCs. Every receptor here comes from a human donor with narcolepsy. Each CDR3 is given with its conserved first and last residue. D genes are given only for firm matches. The size of a clone is reported for some rows only, either as once, few or many, or as a class for expanded clones.

TRBV7-2	-	TRBJ1-3	15	TRBD1	CASSLDGDRLNTIYF	TGTGCCAGCAGCTTAGATGGGGACAGATTAAACACCATATATTTT
TRBV9	-	TRBJ2-2	19	-	CASSVTDPSPGSYTGELFF	TGTGCCAGCAGCGTTACCGACCCCTCTCCGGGCAGTTACACCGGGGAGCTGTTTTTT
TRBV19	-	TRBJ2-5	14	TRBD1	CASSIGTGTREQYF	TGTGCCAGTAGTATAGGGACAGGGACGAGGGAGCAGTACTTC
TRBV7-8	-	TRBJ1-5	15	TRBD1	CASSQRQGGHQPQHF	TGTGCCAGCAGCCAGAGACAGGGGGGTCATCAGCCCCAGCATTTT
TRBV25-1	few	TRBJ1-4	15	-	CASSEPQGTVEKLFF	TGTGCCAGCAGTGAACCCCAGGGAACAGTCGAAAAACTGTTTTTT
TRBV5-6	few	TRBJ2-5	11	-	CASSLFETQYF	TGTGCCAGCAGCTTGTTTGAGACCCAGTACTTC
TRBV5-1	-	TRBJ1-1	13	-	CASSLVLDTEAFF	TGCGCCAGCAGCTTGGTTTTAGACACTGAAGCTTTCTTT
TRBV23-1	-	TRBJ2-1	16	TRBD2	CASSHPGTRPNNEQFF	TGCGCCAGCAGTCATCCCGGGACTAGACCTAACAATGAGCAGTTCTTC
TRBV6-1	-	TRBJ2-7	12	-	CASSEIGYEQYF	TGTGCCAGCAGTGAAATAGGCTACGAGCAGTACTTC
TRBV6-4	once	TRBJ2-5	15	-	CASSDCSQTQETQYF	TGTGCCAGCAGTGATTGTTCCCAGACTCAAGAGACCCAGTACTTC
TRBV28	-	TRBJ1-4	15	-	CASSLNRLIKEKLFF	TGTGCCAGCAGTCTTAACAGGCTGATTAAGGAAAAACTGTTTTTT
TRBV14	-	TRBJ1-1	15	TRBD1	CASRPAERGRTEAFF	TGTGCCAGCAGGCCCGCGGAGAGGGGGCGAACTGAAGCTTTCTTT
TRBV28	few	TRBJ1-1	13	-	CASSTGTNTEAFF	TGTGCCAGCAGCACCGGGACGAACACTGAAGCTTTCTTT
TRBV28	-	TRBJ2-2	12	-	CASSLSTGELFF	TGTGCCAGCAGTCTATCGACCGGGGAGCTGTTTTTT
TRBV6-1	-	TRBJ2-1	16	TRBD2	CASSDPSGLAGGEQFF	TGTGCCAGCAGTGACCCCTCGGGACTAGCGGGAGGTGAGCAGTTCTTC
TRBV5-1	few	TRBJ2-7	18	TRBD1	CASNIGGIGGQGNNEQYF	TGCGCCAGCAATATAGGAGGAATTGGGGGACAGGGGAACAACGAGCAGTACTTC
TRBV28	-	TRBJ2-2	15	-	CASSSRRIYTGELFF	TGTGCCAGCAGTTCAAGACGGATCTACACCGGGGAGCTGTTTTTT
TRBV6-5	-	TRBJ1-2	11	-	CASRGDSPTTF	TGTGCCAGCAGAGGGGATTCCCCTACAACCTTC
TRBV11-3	few	TRBJ1-1	14	TRBD1	CASSSYRGGTEAFF	TGTGCCAGCAGCTCCTACAGGGGTGGGACTGAAGCTTTCTTT
TRBV4-3	-	TRBJ1-2	17	TRBD1	CASSQVVSGQGVYGYTF	TGCGCCAGCAGCCAAGTGGTGTCGGGACAGGGGGTCTATGGCTACACCTTC
TRBV6-5	-	TRBJ2-5	13	-	CASSYSRKETQYF	TGTGCCAGCAGTTACTCTAGGAAAGAGACCCAGTACTTC
TRBV28	-	TRBJ2-3	15	-	CASSLGNSGRDTQYF	TGTGCCAGCAGTTTAGGTAATAGCGGCAGGGATACGCAGTATTTT
TRBV19	-	TRBJ2-7	13	TRBD2	CATTGLASYEQYF	TGTGCCACTACGGGACTAGCGAGCTACGAGCAGTACTTC
TRBV28	once	TRBJ2-3	14	TRBD1	CASSTNRGADTQYF	TGTGCCAGCAGTACCAACAGGGGCGCAGATACGCAGTATTTT
TRBV5-1	-	TRBJ2-5	15	-	CASSFNVGTQETQYF	TGCGCCAGCAGCTTTAATGTCGGGACCCAAGAGACCCAGTACTTC
TRBV7-8	-	TRBJ2-1	15	TRBD2	CASSPGRGRYNEQFF	TGTGCCAGCAGCCCCGGGAGGGGGAGATACAATGAGCAGTTCTTC
TRBV23-1	-	TRBJ2-2	13	-	CASSHRNTGELFF	TGCGCCAGCAGTCACAGAAACACCGGGGAGCTGTTTTTT